This is a list of T cell receptor beta chains from one sample in a study of CD8+CD57+ T cells in acquired aplastic anemia. TCRdb re-called the reads through MiXCR, storing one row per CDR3 protein. The repertoire includes about 16,000 distinct CDR3 sequences, about 40% of them detected once, and 86% sits in the top ten. Sequencing was performed on CD8+CD57+ T cells sorted from PBMCs. Receptors originate from a human donor with aplastic anemia. Each CDR3 is given with its conserved first and last residue. Fields, in order: D gene, CDR3 length, V gene, J gene, clone size, CDR3 DNA, CDR3 protein. The D gene is left open where the match is weak. For some rows the clone size is stated as once, few or many, or as a class when expanded; others skip it.

TRBD1	14	TRBV4-1	TRBJ1-2	NA	TGCGCCAGCAGCCAGAACACAGGGGACTATGGCTACACCTTC	CASSQNTGDYGYTF
NA	11	TRBV10-1	TRBJ2-7	NA	TGCGCCAGCAGTGAGGGACCGTCGACGTACTTC	CASSEGPSTYF
TRBD1	16	TRBV25-1	TRBJ1-4	NA	TGTGCCAGCAGTTCCAGCCTGACAGGGACGAGGGAAAAACTGTTTTTT	CASSSSLTGTREKLFF
TRBD1	19	TRBV11-1	TRBJ1-4	NA	TGTGCCAGCAGCTGGCCCGGGACAGGGGACCCTGCAACTAATGAAAAACTGTTTTTT	CASSWPGTGDPATNEKLFF
TRBD1	13	TRBV5-1	TRBJ1-2	NA	TGCGCCAGCAGCTTGCAAGGGGGCGATGGCTACACCTTC	CASSLQGGDGYTF
NA	13	TRBV2	TRBJ2-3	many	TGTGCCAGCAGTGTCAGCCGCACAGATACGCAGTATTTT	CASSVSRTDTQYF
NA	14	TRBV7-7	TRBJ2-2	NA	TGTGCTAGCAGCCCACGGGCGGACACCGGGGAGCTGTTTTTT	CASSPRADTGELFF
NA	14	TRBV7-2	TRBJ1-2	NA	TGTGCCAGCAGCTTGCGCGACAAGAACTATGGCTACACCTTC	CASSLRDKNYGYTF
NA	18	TRBV20-1	TRBJ2-3	NA	TGCAGTGCTAGAGATTTCGGTGGGGGGACGCGGGGCACAGATACGCAGTATTTT	CSARDFGGGTRGTDTQYF
NA	13	TRBV20-1	TRBJ2-7	NA	TGCAGTGCTAGTGACCCGACAGGTTACGAGCAGTACTTC	CSASDPTGYEQYF
TRBD1	14	TRBV19	TRBJ1-5	many	TGTGCCAGTAGTGAGACAGGGTGGAATCAGCCCCAGCATTTT	CASSETGWNQPQHF
NA	15	TRBV15	TRBJ2-2	NA	TGTGCCACCAGCAGAGATTTGAGTAACACCGGGGAGCTGTTTTTT	CATSRDLSNTGELFF
NA	14	TRBV5-5	TRBJ1-4	NA	TGTGCCAGCAGCCGACTGGACGGTAATGAAAAACTGTTCTTT	CASSRLDGNEKLFF
TRBD1	14	TRBV20-1	TRBJ2-7	few	TGCAGTGCTGGGACAGGGTCGAGCTCCTACGAGCAGTACTTC	CSAGTGSSSYEQYF
TRBD1	14	TRBV7-2	TRBJ1-1	few	TGTGCCAGCAGCTTAGAGGGGGCGCGGACTGAAGCTTTCTTT	CASSLEGARTEAFF
NA	11	TRBV6-1	TRBJ2-2	many	TGTGCCAGCACGGGCACCGGGGAGCTGTTTTTT	CASTGTGELFF
TRBD1	13	TRBV7-9	TRBJ2-1	NA	TGTGCCAGCAGCTTAGGACAGGGAGATGAGCAGTTCTTC	CASSLGQGDEQFF
NA	13	TRBV5-8	TRBJ1-3	few	TGTGCCAGCAGCTTGTCGCCTGGAAACACCATATATTTT	CASSLSPGNTIYF
NA	15	TRBV15	TRBJ1-6	many	TGTGCCACCAGCAGAGATTTAGGGGGAAGCTCACCCCTCCACTTT	CATSRDLGGSSPLHF
TRBD1	14	TRBV20-1	TRBJ1-5	NA	TGCAGTGCGACCGGGACAGGGGAGGTTCAGCCCCAGCATTTT	CSATGTGEVQPQHF
NA	17	TRBV15	TRBJ2-1	few	TGTGCCACCAGCAGTCCTAACATGGGGTATCCGGGGCTTGAGCAGTTCTTC	CATSSPNMGYPGLEQFF
TRBD1	13	TRBV2	TRBJ1-2	few	TGTGCCAGCAGTAGGACAGGGGACTATGGCTACACCTTC	CASSRTGDYGYTF
NA	15	TRBV9	TRBJ2-1	NA	TGTGCCAGCAGCCCGCAGGGTAACACCTACAATGAGCAGTTCTTC	CASSPQGNTYNEQFF
NA	14	TRBV18	TRBJ2-5	NA	TGTGCCAGCTCGCCAGACAGAAGTCAAGAGACCCAGTACTTC	CASSPDRSQETQYF
TRBD1	15	TRBV19	TRBJ1-2	NA	TGTGCCAGTAGTAGGACAGGGAGTGGAGGCTATGGCTACACCTTC	CASSRTGSGGYGYTF
NA	16	TRBV10-1	TRBJ2-3	NA	TGCGCCAGCAGTGACTCGTTCGGACGGGCCCCAGATACGCAGTATTTT	CASSDSFGRAPDTQYF
TRBD1	14	TRBV29-1	TRBJ2-2	many	TGCAGCGTGTTCCAGGGGGTAGGCACCGGGGAGCTGTTTTTT	CSVFQGVGTGELFF
NA	14	TRBV2	TRBJ2-5	NA	TGTGCCAGCAGTGAGCCGGGTTCCCAAGAGACCCAGTACTTC	CASSEPGSQETQYF
TRBD1	13	TRBV29-1	TRBJ2-7	many	TGCAGCGTTAAGTGGACAGGGGACTACGAGCAGTACTTC	CSVKWTGDYEQYF
NA	17	TRBV15	TRBJ1-4	NA	TGTGCCACCAGCAGCTTATTCACAACCCCCAGTGAGGAAAAACTGTTTTTT	CATSSLFTTPSEEKLFF
NA	15	TRBV4-1	TRBJ2-2	many	TGCGCCAGCAGCCAAGATGGGGGAAGTTCCGGGGAGCTGTTTTTT	CASSQDGGSSGELFF
NA	11	TRBV7-4	TRBJ1-5	few	TGTGCCAGCAGCCCCGATCAGCCCCAGCATTTT	CASSPDQPQHF
NA	18	TRBV4-2	TRBJ2-3	NA	TGTGCCAGCAGATACTCCGGGACAAGGACCGGGGTCACAGATACGCAGTATTTT	CASRYSGTRTGVTDTQYF
NA	13	TRBV7-3	TRBJ2-1	NA	TGTGCCAGCAGCTTCTCAAGCTACAATGAGCAGTTCTTC	CASSFSSYNEQFF
TRBD2	14	TRBV6-4	TRBJ2-1	NA	TGTGCCAGCAGTGACTCTAGCGGGGGGAATGAGCAGTTCTTC	CASSDSSGGNEQFF
NA	12	TRBV2	TRBJ1-2	NA	TGTGCCAGCAGTGATAGTCGAAATGTGGAAACCTTC	CASSDSRNVETF
TRBD2	15	TRBV6-1	TRBJ2-7	NA	TGTGCCAGCAGTGAAGCGCTAGCGGGCTCCTACGAGCAGTACTTC	CASSEALAGSYEQYF
TRBD2	18	TRBV7-2	TRBJ2-7	NA	TGTGCCAGGGGACTAGCGGGGGCCCTGAACACCACAGCCACCGAGCAGTACTTC	CARGLAGALNTTATEQYF
NA	12	TRBV7-8	TRBJ1-1	NA	TGTGCCAGCGGACACGGGCTTGATGAAGCTTTCTTT	CASGHGLDEAFF
NA	13	TRBV4-1	TRBJ1-2	few	TGCGCCAGCAGCCAAGTCTACCGGCCGGACTACACCTTC	CASSQVYRPDYTF
NA	14	TRBV6-2/TRBV6-3	TRBJ2-1	few	TGTGCCAGCAGCTTGAGGCTAGCGCTCAATGAGCAGTTCTTC	CASSLRLALNEQFF